This T cell receptor (beta chain) was sequenced in a study of cytomegalovirus exposure and HLA in healthy donors. As concerns this clone: Its specificity is not known.

Germline CDR1 is SNHLY and CDR2 is FYNNEI. With 0 bases removed from V and 1 base from J, the gap between germline ends came to 7 bases. The CDR3 extends over 16 amino acids. Data came from immunoSEQ multiplex PCR; TCRdb stores just in-frame clones and leaves some out. The data hold 55,000 to 75,000 clones, with 90% to 96% observed a single time. Overall study findings and caveats: The authors enumerated roughly 160 TCR beta chains as linked to cytomegalovirus. Most TCR sequences were seen very rarely across donors, but some public TCRs occurred in many. Reports credit the classifier with highly specific, highly sensitive diagnosis of cytomegalovirus status.

This clonotype originated in a woman aged 18-29 years in good health and CMV-seronegative. The sample comprised PBMCs. The V gene is TRBV2, the J gene TRBJ2-6; a weak D match, TRBD1 (6 bases). This CDR3 reads CASSEADRSGANVLTF. The CDR3, as DNA: TGTGCCAGCAGTGAAGCAGACAGGTCTGGGGCCAACGTCCTGACTTTC.